What follows describes a single T cell receptor (beta chain). Germline CDR1 and CDR2: SGDLS and YYNGEE. V was cut by 3 bases and J by 3 bases, with 16 bases left in between. The CDR3 runs to 17 residues. The entry originates in a study of shared T cell receptors in the human thymus. Method: immunoSEQ multiplex PCR; TCRdb's copy keeps in-frame clones and lacks some. This sample carries around 730,000 clones, approximately 83% of them seen once, and the ten largest clones take under 0.012%. This sample also belongs to another study, concerning human thymus T cells. According to that study: It was healthy Finnish infants having corrective surgery for congenital heart defects who were the donors. Obtained as resections during corrective heart surgery, the thymus tissue was then studied. Across thymic and blood repertoires, the usage of V and J genes appeared to be biased. Related research described strongly overlapping thymic repertoires in unrelated people.

The origin of this receptor is a girl under three years old with a congenital heart defect. The V call is TRBV9, the J call TRBJ2-6; possibly TRBD1 for D (6 bases). Sequencing was carried out using thymocytes. The CDR3 loop reads CASSAGERQDGANVLTF. For the CDR3, the DNA is TGTGCCAGCAGCGCAGGAGAGAGACAGGATGGGGCCAACGTCCTGACTTTC.